Listed below are T cell receptor beta chains from one sample, sequenced in a study of T cells after yellow fever vaccination. Each CDR3 protein is one row after TCRdb ran MiXCR on the 5' RACE reads. There are around 260,000 distinct CDR3 sequences in the sample; around 4.9% occur only once, and less than 3.5% lies in the top ten. This sample comprised CD4+ T cells sorted from PBMCs, obtained on the day of the yellow fever booster vaccination. These receptors all stem from a man aged 18 to 29 who received the YFV17D yellow fever vaccine. Each CDR3 is given with its conserved first and last residue. D genes are given only for firm matches. For some rows the clone size is stated as once, few or many, or as a class when expanded; others skip it.

d_gene	v_gene	j_gene	abundance	CDR3aa	CDR3nt
-	TRBV7-2	TRBJ2-3	many	CASSSRGDTQYF	TGTGCCAGCAGCTCCAGGGGAGATACGCAGTATTTT
-	TRBV28	TRBJ2-1	many	CASSSASSYNEQFF	TGTGCCAGCAGTTCCGCAAGCTCCTACAATGAGCAGTTCTTC
-	TRBV10-2	TRBJ1-6	few	CASTRSAGSPLHF	TGCGCCAGCACTCGTTCGGCGGGTTCACCCCTCCACTTT
-	TRBV7-2	TRBJ2-2	-	CASSYLLGGTGELFF	TGTGCCAGCAGCTACTTACTAGGGGGCACCGGGGAGCTGTTTTTT
-	TRBV6-6	TRBJ1-1	-	CASTYGGMNTEAFF	TGTGCCAGCACCTACGGGGGGATGAACACTGAAGCTTTCTTT
TRBD2	TRBV12-3/TRBV12-4	TRBJ2-3	many	CASSPPGGTSTDTQYF	TGTGCCAGCAGTCCGCCCGGGGGGACTAGCACAGATACGCAGTATTTT
-	TRBV7-2	TRBJ1-5	few	CASSRTGQGSIHQPQHF	TGTGCCAGCAGCCGTACTGGGCAGGGAAGTATCCATCAGCCCCAGCATTTT
-	TRBV11-3	TRBJ1-1	-	CASSLDRVGQKNTEAFF	TGTGCCAGCAGCTTAGATCGAGTGGGGCAGAAGAACACTGAAGCTTTCTTT
-	TRBV3-1	TRBJ2-3	few	CASSQRGGGDTQYF	TGTGCCAGCAGTCAGAGGGGGGGCGGGGATACGCAGTATTTT
-	TRBV7-3	TRBJ1-2	-	CASSFGGRYGYTF	TGTGCCAGCAGCTTTGGGGGGCGCTATGGCTACACCTTC
TRBD2	TRBV5-6	TRBJ2-5	few	CASSLAGGEAQYF	TGTGCCAGCAGCTTGGCGGGGGGGGAGGCCCAGTACTTC
-	TRBV7-6	TRBJ1-1	once	CASSQYTATNTEAFF	TGTGCCAGCAGCCAATATACAGCTACCAACACTGAAGCTTTCTTT
TRBD1	TRBV2	TRBJ2-7	-	CASHRGRHYEQYF	TGTGCCAGCCACAGGGGAAGACACTACGAGCAGTACTTC
-	TRBV6-1	TRBJ1-2	few	CATPGVWNYGYTF	TGTGCCACCCCGGGGGTTTGGAACTATGGCTACACCTTC
-	TRBV12-3/TRBV12-4	TRBJ2-7	many	CASSFGIVWADGNYEQYF	TGTGCCAGCAGTTTTGGAATAGTGTGGGCAGATGGAAACTACGAGCAGTACTTC
TRBD1	TRBV7-3	TRBJ1-2	-	CASSLDGQGAVGYTF	TGTGCCAGCAGCTTAGACGGACAGGGGGCTGTTGGCTACACCTTC
TRBD1	TRBV24-1	TRBJ2-4	many	CATSDPGQGADIQYF	TGTGCCACCAGTGATCCCGGACAGGGGGCTGACATTCAGTACTTC
-	TRBV15	TRBJ2-5	many	CATSRDQAEETQYF	TGTGCCACCAGCAGAGATCAGGCGGAAGAGACCCAGTACTTC
-	TRBV5-6	TRBJ2-5	-	CASSWGGGSQETQYF	TGTGCCAGCAGCTGGGGAGGGGGGTCCCAAGAGACCCAGTACTTC
-	TRBV28	TRBJ2-7	many	CASSLPRPYEQYF	TGTGCCAGCAGTTTACCCCGTCCCTACGAGCAGTACTTC
-	TRBV14	TRBJ2-2	-	CASSQAPAVGNTGELFF	TGTGCCAGCAGCCAAGCGCCAGCGGTCGGAAACACCGGGGAGCTGTTTTTT
-	TRBV19	TRBJ1-1	-	CASTERTEAFF	TGTGCCAGTACGGAACGCACTGAAGCTTTCTTT
-	TRBV10-3	TRBJ1-5	-	CAISPMGVSNQPQHF	TGTGCCATCAGCCCAATGGGGGTTAGCAATCAGCCCCAGCATTTT
-	TRBV5-4	TRBJ2-7	many	CASSFLGADEQYF	TGTGCCAGCAGCTTTTTGGGGGCCGACGAGCAGTACTTC
-	TRBV30	TRBJ1-1	few	CAWSALRWAEAFF	TGTGCCTGGAGTGCTCTCCGGTGGGCTGAAGCTTTCTTT
-	TRBV12-3/TRBV12-4	TRBJ1-2	many	CASSLEGRGSGYTF	TGTGCCAGCAGTTTGGAGGGTAGGGGTAGCGGCTACACCTTC
-	TRBV6-5	TRBJ1-2	few	CASSYADSPYGYTF	TGTGCCAGCAGTTACGCGGACAGCCCTTATGGCTACACCTTC
-	TRBV20-1	TRBJ1-5	many	CSAINPRVGQPQHF	TGCAGTGCCATAAACCCGAGGGTAGGACAGCCCCAGCATTTT
-	TRBV30	TRBJ1-5	few	CAVAWAPDSLSNQPQHF	TGTGCAGTAGCCTGGGCCCCCGACAGTTTGAGCAATCAGCCCCAGCATTTT
-	TRBV7-2	TRBJ2-3	-	CASSFNSFDTQYF	TGTGCCAGCAGCTTTAACAGTTTTGATACGCAGTATTTT
-	TRBV4-1	TRBJ2-2	many	CASSQANLVSTGELFF	TGCGCCAGCAGCCAAGCCAACTTAGTCTCCACCGGGGAGCTGTTTTTT
-	TRBV2	TRBJ2-1	few	CASRIFNEQFF	TGTGCCAGCAGGATATTCAATGAGCAGTTCTTC
TRBD1	TRBV5-1	TRBJ1-5	few	CASSFQGGHNQPQHF	TGCGCCAGCAGCTTTCAAGGGGGCCACAATCAGCCCCAGCATTTT
-	TRBV5-1	TRBJ2-3	few	CASRGGAISTDTQYF	TGCGCCAGCAGAGGAGGCGCCATTAGCACAGATACGCAGTATTTT
TRBD1	TRBV7-2	TRBJ2-3	many	CASSLRRGTGDTQYF	TGTGCCAGCAGCTTAAGGCGAGGGACAGGGGATACGCAGTATTTT
-	TRBV6-6	TRBJ1-2	once	CASSILGGEGYTF	TGTGCCAGCAGTATCCTAGGGGGGGAGGGCTACACCTTC
TRBD1	TRBV11-2	TRBJ1-1	many	CASRLWGQGEAFF	TGTGCCAGCAGACTATGGGGACAGGGTGAAGCTTTCTTT
-	TRBV29-1	TRBJ2-3	many	CSVEVTTYTQYF	TGCAGCGTTGAAGTCACGACTTATACGCAGTATTTT
TRBD1	TRBV4-1	TRBJ1-5	many	CASSQGTGWTGNQPQHF	TGCGCCAGCAGCCAAGGGACAGGGTGGACGGGCAATCAGCCCCAGCATTTT
-	TRBV12-3/TRBV12-4	TRBJ2-1	many	CASSLILNEQFF	TGTGCCAGCAGTTTAATACTCAATGAGCAGTTCTTC
-	TRBV30	TRBJ1-1	few	CAWSVGYLNTEAFF	TGTGCCTGGAGTGTAGGTTACCTTAACACTGAAGCTTTCTTT
-	TRBV5-8	TRBJ2-1	-	CASSLAMGNEQFF	TGTGCCAGCAGCTTGGCCATGGGCAATGAGCAGTTCTTC
-	TRBV5-4	TRBJ2-3	few	CASSLGGRSTDTQYF	TGTGCCAGCAGCTTGGGGGGGAGGAGCACAGATACGCAGTATTTT
TRBD2	TRBV7-8	TRBJ2-5	-	CASRPGLAGGQETQYF	TGTGCCAGCCGCCCGGGACTAGCGGGGGGTCAAGAGACCCAGTACTTC
TRBD2	TRBV20-1	TRBJ2-3	many	CSATPRGSGEPDTQYF	TGCAGTGCTACCCCCCGGGGTAGCGGGGAACCAGATACGCAGTATTTT
-	TRBV3-1	TRBJ1-2	-	CASRDGYYGYTF	TGTGCCAGCAGGGACGGATACTATGGCTACACCTTC
-	TRBV12-5	TRBJ1-2	few	CASGLITSGTYGYTF	TGTGCTAGTGGTTTGATAACGTCAGGAACCTATGGCTACACCTTC
-	TRBV3-1	TRBJ2-4	many	CASSQGAKNIQYF	TGTGCCAGCAGCCAAGGAGCCAAAAACATTCAGTACTTC
TRBD2	TRBV7-2	TRBJ2-5	few	CASSSGLAPETQYF	TGTGCCAGCAGTTCAGGACTAGCACCAGAGACCCAGTACTTC
-	TRBV7-6	TRBJ1-1	many	CASSLEGRGAAFF	TGTGCCAGCAGCTTAGAGGGGCGAGGGGCGGCTTTCTTT
-	TRBV9	TRBJ2-3	many	CASSVAPGPSTDTQYF	TGTGCCAGCAGCGTAGCTCCGGGGCCTAGCACAGATACGCAGTATTTT
-	TRBV7-4	TRBJ2-3	few	CASSPRQGLPHVGTDTQYF	TGTGCCAGCAGCCCACGACAGGGACTTCCACATGTGGGCACAGATACGCAGTATTTT
-	TRBV6-5	TRBJ1-2	few	CASSRGGQGGYTF	TGTGCCAGCAGCCGCGGGGGGCAGGGCGGCTACACCTTC